These T cell receptor beta chains were read from a single sample in a study of cytomegalovirus exposure and HLA in healthy donors. Assay: immunoSEQ multiplex PCR; the TCRdb copy retains only in-frame clones and omits some. This sample has 120,000 or so clones; under 90% occur once, and the top ten carry 8.8%. The source material was PBMCs. The receptor set was obtained from a female donor in good health and CMV-seropositive. CDR3s include the opening cysteine and the closing phenylalanine or tryptophan. Each record gives: J gene, D gene, V gene, clone size, CDR3 protein, CDR3 DNA. A D gene is named only where the DNA matches it firmly. Expanded clones are given a class, and other clones once, few, many or no size at all.

j_call: TRBJ1-1; d_call: .; v_call: TRBV7-8; clone_size: .; cdr3_aa: CASSLAGVSTEAFF; cdr3_nt: TGTGCCAGCAGCTTAGCCGGTGTTAGCACTGAAGCTTTCTTT
j_call: TRBJ1-4; d_call: .; v_call: TRBV7-9; clone_size: once; cdr3_aa: CASSLGQGTESTNEKLFF; cdr3_nt: TGTGCCAGCAGCTTAGGGCAGGGGACGGAGTCGACTAATGAAAAACTGTTTTTT
j_call: TRBJ2-6; d_call: .; v_call: TRBV7-2; clone_size: .; cdr3_aa: CASSFGGNSGANVLTF; cdr3_nt: TGTGCCAGCAGCTTTGGCGGAAACTCTGGGGCCAACGTCCTGACTTTC
j_call: TRBJ2-7; d_call: TRBD1; v_call: TRBV18; clone_size: .; cdr3_aa: CASSPPGQGFSYEQYF; cdr3_nt: TGTGCCAGCTCACCCCCGGGACAGGGATTCTCCTACGAGCAGTACTTC
j_call: TRBJ1-2; d_call: .; v_call: TRBV15; clone_size: .; cdr3_aa: CATSRGEGGLGYTF; cdr3_nt: TGTGCCACCAGCAGGGGGGAGGGAGGACTCGGCTACACCTTC
j_call: TRBJ1-3; d_call: TRBD1; v_call: TRBV6-1; clone_size: .; cdr3_aa: CASREGTGWGNTIYF; cdr3_nt: TGTGCCAGCAGGGAGGGGACAGGGTGGGGAAACACCATATATTTT
j_call: TRBJ2-1; d_call: .; v_call: TRBV7-9; clone_size: once; cdr3_aa: CASSSGQPGNEQFF; cdr3_nt: TGTGCCAGCAGCTCCGGACAGCCCGGTAATGAGCAGTTCTTC
j_call: TRBJ1-3; d_call: TRBD1; v_call: TRBV4-2; clone_size: .; cdr3_aa: CASSLQGKGAIGNTIYF; cdr3_nt: TGTGCCAGCAGTCTTCAGGGGAAGGGGGCGATTGGAAACACCATATATTTT
j_call: TRBJ2-1; d_call: .; v_call: TRBV15; clone_size: .; cdr3_aa: CATSRAVNEQFF; cdr3_nt: TGTGCCACCAGCAGAGCGGTCAATGAGCAGTTCTTC
j_call: TRBJ1-1; d_call: .; v_call: TRBV20-1; clone_size: .; cdr3_aa: CSALSTEAFF; cdr3_nt: TGCAGTGCTCTCAGCACTGAAGCTTTCTTT
j_call: TRBJ1-1; d_call: .; v_call: TRBV4-2; clone_size: .; cdr3_aa: CASSQLTSINTEAFF; cdr3_nt: TGTGCCAGCAGCCAGTTGACATCGATAAACACTGAAGCTTTCTTT
j_call: TRBJ1-6; d_call: .; v_call: TRBV30; clone_size: .; cdr3_aa: CAWSPGAYSPLHF; cdr3_nt: TGTGCCTGGAGTCCAGGGGCATATTCACCCCTCCACTTT
j_call: TRBJ2-4; d_call: .; v_call: TRBV29-1; clone_size: .; cdr3_aa: CSVAGAAWLAKNIQYF; cdr3_nt: TGCAGCGTTGCTGGGGCTGCTTGGCTAGCCAAAAACATTCAGTACTTC
j_call: TRBJ1-1; d_call: TRBD1; v_call: TRBV18; clone_size: few; cdr3_aa: CASSPDRAEAFF; cdr3_nt: TGTGCCAGCTCACCCGACAGGGCTGAAGCTTTCTTT
j_call: TRBJ1-2; d_call: TRBD1; v_call: TRBV5-4; clone_size: .; cdr3_aa: CASSHPRTGGYGYTF; cdr3_nt: TGTGCCAGCAGCCACCCAAGGACAGGGGGCTATGGCTACACCTTC
j_call: TRBJ2-5; d_call: .; v_call: TRBV4-1; clone_size: few; cdr3_aa: CASSQGPREGQGTQYF; cdr3_nt: TGCGCCAGCAGCCAGGGCCCACGAGAGGGACAAGGGACCCAGTACTTC
j_call: TRBJ2-3; d_call: TRBD2; v_call: TRBV5-1; clone_size: .; cdr3_aa: CASRFPGSGGSTDTQYF; cdr3_nt: TGCGCCAGCAGATTCCCGGGCAGCGGGGGAAGCACAGATACGCAGTATTTT
j_call: TRBJ2-2; d_call: TRBD1; v_call: TRBV9; clone_size: .; cdr3_aa: CASSVEAGGGTGELFF; cdr3_nt: TGTGCCAGCAGCGTAGAGGCAGGGGGCGGCACCGGGGAGCTGTTTTTT
j_call: TRBJ1-2; d_call: .; v_call: TRBV7-9; clone_size: .; cdr3_aa: CASSLGGGNYGYTF; cdr3_nt: TGTGCCAGCAGCTTAGGGGGCGGTAACTATGGCTACACCTTC
j_call: TRBJ1-6; d_call: TRBD1; v_call: TRBV2; clone_size: once; cdr3_aa: CASSGTGHSSPLHF; cdr3_nt: TGTGCCAGCAGTGGGACAGGGCATAGTTCACCCCTCCACTTT
j_call: TRBJ2-1; d_call: TRBD2; v_call: TRBV19; clone_size: .; cdr3_aa: CASSTWTSGGNEQFF; cdr3_nt: TGTGCCAGTAGTACCTGGACTAGCGGGGGCAATGAGCAGTTCTTC
j_call: TRBJ2-2; d_call: .; v_call: TRBV5-1; clone_size: .; cdr3_aa: CASSLVSIPANTGELFF; cdr3_nt: TGCGCCAGCAGCTTGGTCTCCATACCAGCGAACACCGGGGAGCTGTTTTTT
j_call: TRBJ1-5; d_call: .; v_call: TRBV4-1; clone_size: .; cdr3_aa: CASSQAYAQPQHF; cdr3_nt: TGCGCCAGCAGCCAAGCTTATGCGCAGCCCCAGCATTTT
j_call: TRBJ2-7; d_call: TRBD1; v_call: TRBV4-2; clone_size: .; cdr3_aa: CASSHMVGTGAGEQYF; cdr3_nt: TGTGCCAGCAGCCATATGGTAGGGACAGGGGCAGGGGAGCAGTACTTC
j_call: TRBJ2-5; d_call: .; v_call: TRBV27; clone_size: .; cdr3_aa: CASSTYRVGETQYF; cdr3_nt: TGTGCCAGCAGTACCTACAGGGTAGGAGAGACCCAGTACTTC
j_call: TRBJ2-5; d_call: TRBD1; v_call: TRBV6-5; clone_size: .; cdr3_aa: CASSRQGQETQYF; cdr3_nt: TGTGCCAGCAGTCGACAGGGCCAAGAGACCCAGTACTTC
j_call: TRBJ2-5; d_call: .; v_call: TRBV21-1; clone_size: .; cdr3_aa: CASSKEGTGVETQYF; cdr3_nt: TGTGCCAGCAGCAAAGAAGGGACAGGAGTGGAGACCCAGTACTTC
j_call: TRBJ2-3; d_call: TRBD1; v_call: TRBV28; clone_size: few; cdr3_aa: CASSLKQGSDTQYF; cdr3_nt: TGTGCCAGCAGCCTTAAACAGGGGTCAGATACGCAGTATTTT
j_call: TRBJ2-7; d_call: .; v_call: TRBV7-9; clone_size: .; cdr3_aa: CASSFDRYEQYF; cdr3_nt: TGTGCCAGCAGCTTCGACAGGTACGAGCAGTACTTC